This T cell receptor (beta chain) appears in the sequencing data of a study of T cells expressing NK-cell markers. About the study: HCMV serostatus: most of the eight sequenced donors positive, one negative.

Study results and caveats: For a handful of donors, the dominant NKG2C+ clonotypes made up roughly 1.0-7.5% of their CD8+ T cells.

TCRdb derives one entry per CDR3 protein from the 5' RACE reads, leaving out DNA. Its table records 500,000 or so distinct CDR3 sequences. Comment on this clonotype: No antigen is known for it.

Germline CDR1 DFQATT, CDR2 SNEGSKA (reference sequence). The CDR3 is 11 residues long. The V gene is TRBV20-1, the J gene TRBJ1-1. The sequence was obtained from a man aged 18 to 30 in good health. The source material was blood T cells: a sorted CD56 or NKG2C T cell subset, CD4+ or CD8+ T cells, or bulk PBMC T cells (not recorded which). The CDR3: CSARKATEAFF.